Below are 5 T cell receptor beta chains sequenced from a single sample in a study of CD8+ T cells in alopecia areata. Sequencing relied on a cDNA template that was reverse transcribed from extracted RNA. Clones were read by immunoSEQ multiplex PCR, and TCRdb kept only the in-frame ones, dropping some. The table has some 180,000 clones, 40% to 65% seen once. The treatment here: oral pan-JAK inhibitor, 5-10 mg twice daily. Material: CD8+ T cells sorted from blood, obtained at week 24, from a patient treated with tofacitinib. These receptors were taken from a human donor with alopecia areata.

The chain couples TRBV29-1 to TRBJ2-6; 7 nucleotides agree with TRBD1. Per germline, CDR1 SQVTM and CDR2 ANQGSEA. J was trimmed by 0 bases and V by 4 bases; bases with no gene match: 6. This CDR3 is 16 amino acids long. CDR3 sequence (DNA): TGCAGCGTTGCGTCAGGGGACAGCTCTGGGGCCAACGTCCTGACTTTC. This translates into CSVASGDSSGANVLTF.

The chain has TRBV5-1 and TRBJ2-7; D unclear. The CDR3 contains 15 residues. V was cut by 7 bases and J by 4 bases, with 21 bases left in between. Germline loops: CDR1 SGHRS, CDR2 YFSETQ. CDR3: CASSIKTDPLYEQYF. The CDR3, as DNA: TGCGCCAGCTCTATTAAAACAGATCCCTTGTACGAGCAGTACTTC.

There are a few counts of this clone. The V call is TRBV2, the J call TRBJ2-2; tentatively, D is TRBD1 (5 bases). The CDR3 sequence is 14 residues long. Germline-derived CDR1 and CDR2 are SNHLY and FYNNEI. V gave up 3 bases and J gave up 5 bases, with 10 bases separating them. The CDR3 here is CASSDRDETGELFF. The CDR3 region has the DNA TGTGCCAGCAGTGACAGGGATGAGACCGGGGAGCTGTTTTTT. Full variable domain (outside the CDR3, taken from reference TRBV2 and TRBJ2-2): EPEVTQTPSHQVTQMGQEVILRCVPISNHLYFYWYRQILGQKVEFLVSFYNNEISEKSEIFDDQFSVERPDGSNFTLKIRSTKLEDSAMYFCASSDRDETGELFFGEGSRLTVL.

This chain connects TRBV4-3 to TRBJ2-5; D unresolved. Germline CDR1 reads LGHNA; CDR2 reads YSLEER. The CDR3 has 13 amino acids. The ends were cut back, 4 bases at V and 2 bases at J, with 8 bases in the middle. In DNA, the CDR3 is TGCGCCAGCAGCCCAGACACTCAAGAGACCCAGTACTTC. Encoded protein: CASSPDTQETQYF.

The chain is built from TRBV4-3 and TRBJ2-1, with 9 bases matching TRBD2. There are 16 residues in the CDR3. Germline assignment: CDR1 LGHNA and CDR2 YSLEER. V shed 0 bases and J 7 bases; nucleotides not matched to a gene: 7. The CDR3 region is CASSQDVAGGANEQFF. The CDR3 DNA is TGCGCCAGCAGCCAAGATGTGGCGGGGGGGGCAAATGAGCAGTTCTTC.